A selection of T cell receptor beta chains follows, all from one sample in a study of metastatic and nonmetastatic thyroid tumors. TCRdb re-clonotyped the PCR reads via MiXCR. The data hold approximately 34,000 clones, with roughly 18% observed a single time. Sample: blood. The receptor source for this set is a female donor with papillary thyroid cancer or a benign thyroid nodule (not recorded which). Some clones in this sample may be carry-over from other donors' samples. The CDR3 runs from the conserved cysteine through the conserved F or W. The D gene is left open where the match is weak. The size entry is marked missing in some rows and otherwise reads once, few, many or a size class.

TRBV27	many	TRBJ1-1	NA	CASSLEQGRTEAFF	TGTGCCAGCAGTTTAGAACAGGGTCGAACTGAAGCTTTCTTT
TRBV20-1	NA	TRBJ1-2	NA	CSARGAGGGYTF	TGCAGTGCTAGGGGTGCGGGGGGTGGCTACACCTTC
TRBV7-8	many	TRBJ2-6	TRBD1	CASSRRGLDLSGANVLTF	TGTGCCAGCAGCCGCAGGGGGCTCGACCTCTCTGGGGCCAACGTCCTGACTTTC
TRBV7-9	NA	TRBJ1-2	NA	CASSSPASGDYGYNF	TGTGCCAGCAGCTCACCCGCATCCGGGGACTATGGCTACAACTTC
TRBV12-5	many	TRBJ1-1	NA	CASGVGHAGDTEAFF	TGTGCTAGTGGCGTAGGACACGCGGGGGACACTGAAGCTTTCTTT
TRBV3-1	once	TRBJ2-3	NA	CASSQSLGGAERADTQYF	TGTGCCAGCAGCCAAAGTCTAGGAGGGGCGGAAAGGGCAGATACGCAGTATTTT
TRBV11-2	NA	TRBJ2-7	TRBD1	CASSLVGQSYEQYF	TGTGCCAGCAGCTTAGTGGGACAGAGTTACGAGCAGTACTTC
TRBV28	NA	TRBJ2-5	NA	CASSLEEEQETQYF	TGTGCCAGCAGTTTAGAGGAGGAACAAGAGACCCAGTACTTC
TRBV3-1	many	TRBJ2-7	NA	CASSQEELSYEQYF	TGTGCCAGCAGCCAAGAGGAGCTCTCCTACGAGCAGTACTTC
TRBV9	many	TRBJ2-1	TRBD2	CASSVTSGTYNEQFF	TGTGCCAGCAGCGTGACTAGCGGTACCTACAATGAGCAGTTCTTC
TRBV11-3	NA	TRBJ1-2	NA	CASSPYLSTANYGYTF	TGTGCCAGCAGCCCTTATTTGTCCACCGCTAACTATGGCTACACCTTC
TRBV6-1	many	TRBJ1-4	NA	CASSEVTGEKLFF	TGTGCCAGCAGTGAGGTGACTGGTGAAAAACTGTTTTTT
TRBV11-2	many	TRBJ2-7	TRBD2	CASSLGLAVTYEQYF	TGTGCCAGCAGCTTAGGACTAGCGGTTACCTACGAGCAGTACTTC
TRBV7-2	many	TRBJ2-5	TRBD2	CASSPTSGGSETQYF	TGTGCCAGCAGCCCGACTAGCGGGGGCTCAGAGACCCAGTACTTC
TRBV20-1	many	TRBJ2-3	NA	CSASPRTFNTDTQYF	TGCAGTGCCAGTCCTCGAACGTTTAACACAGATACGCAGTATTTT
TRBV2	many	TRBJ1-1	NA	CARGGGVWNTEAFF	TGTGCCAGAGGGGGGGGGGTATGGAACACTGAAGCTTTCTTT
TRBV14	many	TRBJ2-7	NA	CASSQVPYEQYF	TGTGCCAGCAGCCAAGTCCCCTACGAGCAGTACTTC
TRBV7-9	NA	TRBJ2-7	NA	CASSLTAYGQYF	TGTGCCAGCAGCTTAACGGCCTATGGGCAGTACTTC
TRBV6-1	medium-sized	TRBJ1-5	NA	CASTPGRKVNQPQHF	TGTGCCAGCACGCCAGGGCGGAAGGTCAATCAGCCCCAGCATTTT
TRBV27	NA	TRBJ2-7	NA	CASSLSGNTYEQYF	TGTGCCAGCAGCCTATCGGGCAATACCTACGAGCAGTACTTC
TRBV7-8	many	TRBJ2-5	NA	CASSLVGTKTQYF	TGTGCCAGCAGCTTAGTGGGAACCAAGACCCAGTACTTC
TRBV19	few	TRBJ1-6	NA	CASSDRRTSNSPLHF	TGTGCCAGTAGTGACCGACGGACGTCTAATTCACCCCTCCACTTT
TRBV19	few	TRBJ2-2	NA	CASCLGQSGELFF	TGTGCCAGTTGTCTCGGACAGTCCGGGGAGCTGTTTTTT
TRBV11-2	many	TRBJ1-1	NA	CASSSRGWGNTEAFF	TGTGCCAGCAGCTCCCGGGGTTGGGGGAACACTGAAGCTTTCTTT
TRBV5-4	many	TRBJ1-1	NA	CASSLDSAFRENTEAFF	TGTGCCAGCAGCTTGGATTCAGCCTTCAGGGAGAACACTGAAGCTTTCTTT
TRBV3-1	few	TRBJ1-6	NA	CASSPGESYNSPLHF	TGTGCCAGCAGTCCAGGCGAGTCCTATAATTCACCTCTCCACTTT
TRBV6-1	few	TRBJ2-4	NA	CTSLTDWGVGAKNIQYF	TGTACCAGCCTGACGGATTGGGGAGTAGGTGCCAAAAACATTCAGTACTTC
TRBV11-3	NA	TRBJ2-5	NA	CASSLGGAWVFQETQYF	TGTGCCAGCAGCTTAGGGGGGGCATGGGTCTTCCAAGAGACCCAGTACTTC
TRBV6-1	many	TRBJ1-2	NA	CASTTGYGYTF	TGTGCCAGCACTACAGGTTATGGCTACACCTTC
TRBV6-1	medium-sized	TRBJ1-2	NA	CASSEGPSYGYTF	TGTGCCAGCAGTGAGGGACCTAGCTATGGCTACACCTTC
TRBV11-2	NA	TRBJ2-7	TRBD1	CASSLSGTGFNEQYF	TGTGCCAGCAGCCTCTCCGGGACAGGTTTTAACGAGCAGTACTTC
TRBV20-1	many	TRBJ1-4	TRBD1	CSARDVQGAEKLFF	TGCAGTGCTAGAGATGTACAGGGGGCGGAAAAACTGTTTTTT
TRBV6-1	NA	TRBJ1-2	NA	CASSEGDGGYGYTF	TGTGCCAGCAGTGAAGGAGACGGAGGCTATGGCTACACCTTC
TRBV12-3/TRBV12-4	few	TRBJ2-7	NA	CASSRTETYEQYF	TGTGCCAGCAGTAGGACGGAGACCTACGAGCAGTACTTC
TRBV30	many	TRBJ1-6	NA	CAWRRREDYNSPLHF	TGTGCCTGGAGGAGGAGGGAGGACTATAATTCACCCCTCCACTTT
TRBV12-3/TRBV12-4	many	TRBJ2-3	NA	CASIRTASDTQYF	TGTGCCAGCATCCGAACAGCCTCAGATACGCAGTATTTT
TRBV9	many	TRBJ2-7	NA	CASSVKGGSYEQYF	TGTGCCAGCAGCGTAAAAGGTGGCTCCTACGAGCAGTACTTC
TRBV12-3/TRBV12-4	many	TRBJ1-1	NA	CASSSGQQAFF	TGTGCCAGCAGTTCCGGACAGCAGGCTTTCTTT
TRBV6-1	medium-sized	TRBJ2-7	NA	CASSLDLYEQYF	TGTGCCAGCAGTCTAGACCTCTACGAGCAGTACTTC
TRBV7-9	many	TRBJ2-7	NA	CASSFSYEQYF	TGTGCCAGCAGCTTTTCCTACGAGCAGTACTTC
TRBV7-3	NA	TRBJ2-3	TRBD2	CASSPGLAGGADTQYF	TGTGCCAGCAGCCCCGGACTAGCGGGAGGGGCAGATACGCAGTATTTT
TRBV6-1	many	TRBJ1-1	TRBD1	CASSIGTGGAVTEAFF	TGTGCCAGCAGTATCGGGACAGGGGGCGCGGTCACTGAAGCTTTCTTT
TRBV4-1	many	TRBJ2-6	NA	CASSPHLGAGANVLTF	TGCGCCAGCAGCCCCCATCTGGGGGCTGGGGCCAACGTCCTGACTTTC
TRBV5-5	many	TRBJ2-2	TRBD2	CASHTGLAVNTGELFF	TGTGCCAGCCATACCGGACTAGCGGTTAACACCGGGGAGCTGTTTTTT
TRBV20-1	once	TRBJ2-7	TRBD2	CSARESGLAGADYYEQYF	TGCAGTGCTAGAGAATCCGGACTAGCGGGAGCTGATTACTACGAGCAGTACTTC
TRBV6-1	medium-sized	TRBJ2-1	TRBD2	CASSESSGGGDEQFF	TGTGCCAGCAGTGAATCTAGCGGGGGGGGCGATGAGCAGTTCTTC
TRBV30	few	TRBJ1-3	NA	CACHNSGNTIYF	TGTGCCTGTCACAACTCTGGAAACACCATATATTTT
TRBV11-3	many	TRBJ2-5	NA	CASSLGETYQETQYF	TGTGCCAGCAGCTTAGGAGAGACGTACCAAGAGACCCAGTACTTC
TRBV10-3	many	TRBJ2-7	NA	CAVGGTQAYEQYF	TGTGCCGTTGGAGGAACTCAAGCCTACGAGCAGTACTTC
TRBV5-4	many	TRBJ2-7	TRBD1	CASSLPGQGRQYF	TGTGCCAGCAGCTTGCCGGGACAGGGGAGGCAGTACTTC
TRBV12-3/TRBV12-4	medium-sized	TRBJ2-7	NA	CASSKKYEQYF	TGTGCCAGCAGTAAGAAGTACGAGCAGTACTTC
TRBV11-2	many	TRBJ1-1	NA	CASSPDRHSTEAFF	TGTGCCAGCAGCCCGGACCGACACTCAACTGAAGCTTTCTTT
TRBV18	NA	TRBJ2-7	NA	CASSPPAGSSYKQYF	TGTGCCAGCTCACCACCTGCGGGAAGCTCCTACAAGCAGTACTTC
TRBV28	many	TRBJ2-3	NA	CASRSPVYSDTQYF	TGTGCCAGCAGATCCCCAGTTTATTCAGATACGCAGTATTTT
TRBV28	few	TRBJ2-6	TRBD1	CASNPGTADSGSNVLTF	TGTGCCAGCAACCCAGGGACAGCCGACTCTGGTTCCAACGTCCTGACTTTC
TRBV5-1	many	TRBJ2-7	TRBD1	CASSPGTEGTYEQYF	TGCGCCAGCAGCCCCGGGACAGAAGGGACCTACGAGCAGTACTTC
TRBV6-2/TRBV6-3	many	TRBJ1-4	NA	CASSALGGAEKLFF	TGTGCCAGCAGTGCTCTCGGGGGGGCAGAAAAACTGTTTTTT